This entry is about one T cell receptor beta chain. The sample holds many counts of this clonotype. This receptor's antigen is unknown. The record has no base qualities; no much larger clone is one base away. The data were obtained in a study of CD8 T cells in ankylosing spondylitis (dated by TCRdb to the late 2010s). About the study as a whole: The study set out to find disease-linked TCR variants by profiling T cell receptor beta repertoires in ankylosing spondylitis patients and healthy donors. The full study cohort was made up of about 25 ankylosing spondylitis patients and approximately 100 healthy donors. Samples of peripheral blood were taken, and for ankylosing spondylitis patients, synovial fluid was collected as well.

TCRdb shows the sequencer as Illumina HiSeq 2500. TCR beta libraries were prepared by quantitative 5'-RACE with molecular barcodes. In the authors' own workflow: Disease-linked TCR variants were identified with a new computational method built on a probabilistic model of VDJ rearrangement. The public reads were reanalyzed by TCRdb: fastp trimming at Q25, MiXCR alignment, in-frame beta chains only. Every entry covers one CDR3 protein and lists the most common genes and DNA from its rows. TCRdb, not the original authors, processed these V and J calls. Present in this sample are some 130,000 distinct CDR3 sequences, roughly 6.6% of which were seen just once. The ten largest clonotypes hold around 12% of the sample. V is cut back by 2 bases and J by 6 bases, with 3 bases in the junction unmatched. The CDR3 has 15 amino acids, counting the end cysteine and phenylalanine. The only DNA kept is the CDR3, 45 bases in frame from the first base. CDR1 is given as MNHEY and CDR2 as SVGEGT, both from the germline V gene.

General study outcomes and caveats: Blood from ankylosing spondylitis patients appeared to be characterized by a TCR beta motif made up of fewer than ten highly homologous amino acid variants. Some motif variants were previously reported in synovial fluid and blood of reactive arthritis patients, suggesting common disease-initiation mechanisms. According to the report, matched synovial fluid samples from ankylosing spondylitis patients were significantly enriched for the disease-linked clones. In peripheral blood, the disease-linked clones were found at relatively low frequencies and had a CD8+ phenotype.

Recombination joined TRBV6-2 or TRBV6-3 with TRBJ1-6; TRBD1 matches 8 bases in the middle. The specimen was blood, either unsorted or a sorted T cell fraction (not recorded which). The receptor's source is a female donor with ankylosing spondylitis or in good health (not recorded which). CDR3 loop: CASSYGQGINSPLHF. The DNA sequence is as follows: TGTGCCAGCAGTTACGGACAGGGAATTAATTCACCCCTCCACTTT.